This T cell receptor (beta chain) is drawn from a study of control samples from healthy donors and cancer patients. CDR1 and CDR2 from the germline V gene are SNHLY and FYNNEI. V lost 0 bases to trimming and J lost 4 bases; unmatched junction nucleotides: 5. The CDR3 has 15 amino acids. This clone came up a few times. Profiled with immunoSEQ multiplex PCR; TCRdb holds only in-frame clones, not every one. The repertoire has roughly 150,000 clones, around 86% of them found once; the top ten carry over 4.5%. This receptor was obtained from a man aged 25-45 years in good health. The source material was blood. The genes are TRBV2 and TRBJ1-1; 7 bases are a match to TRBD1. Here the CDR3 DNA reads TGTGCCAGCAGTGAAGCGCTGGCAGGGGGCACTGAAGCTTTCTTT. Amino acids: CASSEALAGGTEAFF.